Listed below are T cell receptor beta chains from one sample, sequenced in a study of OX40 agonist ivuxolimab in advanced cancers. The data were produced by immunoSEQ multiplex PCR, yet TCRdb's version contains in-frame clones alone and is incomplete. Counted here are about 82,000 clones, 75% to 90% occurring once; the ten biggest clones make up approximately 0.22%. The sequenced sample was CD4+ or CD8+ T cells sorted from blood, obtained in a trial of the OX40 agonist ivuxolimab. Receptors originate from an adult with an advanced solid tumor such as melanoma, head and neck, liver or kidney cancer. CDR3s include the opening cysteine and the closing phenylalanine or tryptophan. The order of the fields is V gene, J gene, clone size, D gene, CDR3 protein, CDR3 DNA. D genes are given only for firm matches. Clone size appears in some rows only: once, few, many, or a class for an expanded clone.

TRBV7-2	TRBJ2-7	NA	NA	CASSFRDGTYEQYF	TGTGCCAGCAGCTTCCGGGACGGTACCTACGAGCAGTACTTC
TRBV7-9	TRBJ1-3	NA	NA	CASSLALERGLISGNTIYF	TGTGCCAGCAGCTTAGCTCTGGAGAGAGGCTTAATCTCTGGAAACACCATATATTTT
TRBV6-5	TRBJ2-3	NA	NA	CASRPHQLTDTQYF	TGTGCCAGCAGGCCACACCAGCTCACAGATACGCAGTATTTT
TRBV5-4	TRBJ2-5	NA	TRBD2	CAYNKAAAGWQETQYF	TGTGCCTATAATAAGGCGGCAGCGGGGTGGCAAGAGACCCAGTACTTC
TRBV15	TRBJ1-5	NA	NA	CATSSPGRQNNQPQHF	TGTGCCACCAGCAGTCCTGGACGGCAAAACAATCAGCCCCAGCATTTT
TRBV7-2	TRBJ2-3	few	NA	CASLKGGNQDTQYF	TGTGCCAGTCTCAAGGGGGGCAATCAAGATACGCAGTATTTT
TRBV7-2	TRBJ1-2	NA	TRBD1	CASSLRDRGIFGGYTF	TGTGCCAGCAGCTTGCGGGACAGGGGCATATTCGGTGGCTACACCTTC
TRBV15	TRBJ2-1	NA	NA	CATSRGQAWHEQFF	TGTGCCACCAGCAGAGGCCAAGCCTGGCATGAGCAGTTCTTC
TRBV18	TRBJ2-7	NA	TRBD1	CASSGTGREQYF	TGTGCCAGCTCAGGGACAGGTCGCGAGCAGTACTTC
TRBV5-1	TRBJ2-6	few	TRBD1	CASSAMTGGGANVLTF	TGCGCCAGCAGCGCCATGACAGGGGGTGGGGCCAACGTCCTGACTTTC
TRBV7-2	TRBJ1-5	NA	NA	CASSLTGGGQPQHF	TGTGCCAGCAGCTTAACGGGGGGCGGCCAGCCCCAGCATTTT
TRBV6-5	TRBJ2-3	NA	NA	CASSYDASIPDTQYF	TGTGCCAGCAGTTACGATGCTAGCATCCCAGATACGCAGTATTTT
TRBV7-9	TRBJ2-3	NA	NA	CASSLLGGLRTDTQYF	TGTGCCAGCAGTCTCCTAGGGGGACTCCGCACAGATACGCAGTATTTT
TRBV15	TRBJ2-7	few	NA	CATSKRDGEWDEQYF	TGTGCCACCAGCAAGAGGGATGGGGAGTGGGACGAGCAGTACTTC
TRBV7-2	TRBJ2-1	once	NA	CASSAYNEQFF	TGTGCCAGCAGCGCCTACAATGAGCAGTTCTTC
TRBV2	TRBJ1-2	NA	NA	CASTLHLKANYGYTF	TGTGCCAGCACCTTACACCTTAAAGCTAACTATGGCTACACCTTC
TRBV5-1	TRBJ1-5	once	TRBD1	CASSLGDRVGSQPQHF	TGCGCCAGCAGCTTGGGGGACAGGGTTGGAAGTCAGCCCCAGCATTTT
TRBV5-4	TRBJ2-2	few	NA	CASSYREGELFF	TGTGCCAGCAGCTACAGGGAAGGGGAGCTGTTTTTT
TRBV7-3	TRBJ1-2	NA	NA	CASSFQNSATEVGYTF	TGTGCCAGCAGCTTCCAAAACAGCGCTACCGAGGTTGGCTACACCTTC
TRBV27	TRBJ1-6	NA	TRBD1	CASSMRQGGRNSPLHF	TGTGCCAGCAGTATGCGGCAGGGGGGGCGGAATTCACCCCTCCACTTT
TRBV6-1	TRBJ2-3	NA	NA	CASSRGPSTDTQYF	TGTGCCAGCTCGAGGGGTCCTAGCACAGATACGCAGTATTTT
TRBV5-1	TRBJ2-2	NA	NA	CASREQGSSGELFF	TGCGCCAGCAGAGAACAGGGTAGTAGCGGGGAGCTGTTTTTT
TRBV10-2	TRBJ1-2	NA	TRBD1	CASAPGQGIYGYTF	TGCGCCAGCGCACCGGGACAGGGGATCTATGGCTACACCTTC
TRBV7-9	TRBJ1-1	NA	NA	CASSLGSSGLSTEAFF	TGTGCCAGCAGCTTAGGGTCCTCAGGGTTGAGCACTGAAGCTTTCTTT
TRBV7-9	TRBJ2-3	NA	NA	CASSLLDTQYF	TGTGCCAGCAGCTTACTAGATACGCAGTATTTT
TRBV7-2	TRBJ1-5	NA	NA	CASSTREGGQPQHF	TGTGCCAGCAGCACCAGGGAGGGAGGGCAGCCCCAGCATTTT
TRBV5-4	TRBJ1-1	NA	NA	CASSPEAGSGAFF	TGTGCCAGCAGCCCGGAGGCGGGTTCTGGAGCTTTCTTT
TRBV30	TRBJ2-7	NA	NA	CAWSLQSGEQYF	TGTGCCTGGAGTCTACAGTCTGGTGAGCAGTACTTC
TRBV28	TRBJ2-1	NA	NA	CASSLSPTEQFF	TGTGCCAGCAGTTTAAGCCCTACTGAGCAGTTCTTC
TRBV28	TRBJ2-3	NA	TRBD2	CASSLLADLTGTQYF	TGTGCCAGCAGCCTTCTAGCGGACCTCACGGGTACGCAGTATTTT
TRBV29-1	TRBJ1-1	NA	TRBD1	CSVRGTGEVNTEAFF	TGCAGCGTGAGGGGGACAGGGGAGGTGAACACTGAAGCTTTCTTT
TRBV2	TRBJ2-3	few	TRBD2	CASTGLAAPLAGDTQYF	TGTGCCAGCACGGGACTAGCGGCCCCTCTAGCGGGAGATACGCAGTATTTT
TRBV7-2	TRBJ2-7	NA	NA	CASSLGLSYEQYF	TGTGCCAGCAGCCTCGGACTATCCTACGAGCAGTACTTC
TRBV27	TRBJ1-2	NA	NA	CASSLSSNVAASYTF	TGTGCCAGCAGTTTATCGAGTAATGTTGCCGCGAGCTACACCTTC
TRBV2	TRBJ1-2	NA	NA	CASSDRDRYGYTF	TGTGCCAGCAGTGACCGGGATCGCTATGGCTACACCTTC
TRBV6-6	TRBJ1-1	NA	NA	CASSYRDEAFF	TGTGCCAGCAGTTACAGGGATGAAGCTTTCTTT
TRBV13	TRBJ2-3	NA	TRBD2	CASSPNPRLAGGQDTQYF	TGTGCCAGCAGCCCGAACCCTCGACTAGCGGGGGGGCAAGATACGCAGTATTTT
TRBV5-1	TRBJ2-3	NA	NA	CASSLGQSTDTQYF	TGCGCCAGCAGCTTGGGACAGAGCACAGATACGCAGTATTTT
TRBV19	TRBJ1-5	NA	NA	CASSPDSYSNQPQHF	TGTGCCAGTAGTCCCGACAGTTATAGCAATCAGCCCCAGCATTTT
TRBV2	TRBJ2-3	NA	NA	CASGDNTQYF	TGTGCCAGCGGAGATAATACGCAGTATTTT
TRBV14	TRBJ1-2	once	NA	CASSLKTGGGTDYGYTF	TGTGCCAGCAGCCTCAAAACCGGTGGAGGGACGGACTATGGCTACACCTTC
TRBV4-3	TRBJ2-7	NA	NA	CASSPEQGLGGQYF	TGCGCCAGCAGCCCGGAACAGGGGCTGGGGGGGCAGTACTTC
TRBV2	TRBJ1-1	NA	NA	CASSYKGPNTEAFF	TGTGCCAGCAGTTATAAGGGGCCGAACACTGAAGCTTTCTTT
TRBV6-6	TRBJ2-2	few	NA	CASSPDLGTGELFF	TGTGCCAGCAGTCCCGACCTCGGGACCGGGGAGCTGTTTTTT
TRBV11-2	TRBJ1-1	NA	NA	CASSLDRSGEAFF	TGTGCCAGCAGCTTAGATCGCAGCGGTGAAGCTTTCTTT
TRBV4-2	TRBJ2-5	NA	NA	CASSPARRQETQYF	TGTGCCAGCAGTCCTGCCCGTCGACAAGAGACCCAGTACTTC